Each of the 30 T cell receptor beta chains below was sequenced from the same sample in a study of T cells after yellow fever vaccination. MiXCR, applied by TCRdb to the 5' RACE reads, yields one record per CDR3 protein. The table lists around 340,000 distinct CDR3 sequences, 8.7% of them singletons, with around 17% in the top ten. Material: PBMCs, obtained on the day of the first yellow fever vaccination. Receptor source: a young man who received the YFV17D yellow fever vaccine.

This clonotype was counted ten times or more. This sequence joins TRBV7-2 and TRBJ1-1; D is unresolved. This CDR3 is 12 amino acids long. Germline V gene data show CDR1 as SGHTA and CDR2 as FQGNSA. The germline V and J ends were trimmed by 4 bases and 4 bases, with 7 bases remaining between them. The CDR3 loop is CASSSAVTEAFF. The CDR3 bases are TGTGCCAGCAGCTCTGCCGTCACTGAAGCTTTCTTT.

The gene calls are TRBV20-1 and TRBJ1-1; D is perhaps TRBD1 (5 bases). This CDR3 has 14 residues. Trimming pared 0 bases from V and 6 bases from J, leaving 14 bases between. CDR1 is DFQATT and CDR2 is SNEGSKA in the germline V gene (reference sequence). For the CDR3, the DNA is TGCAGTGCTAGAGATCGAACAGGTGTCGCTGAAGCTTTCTTT. The encoded protein is CSARDRTGVAEAFF.

The chain uses TRBV29-1 and TRBJ1-1; D gene ambiguous. Germline lookup yields CDR1 SQVTM and CDR2 ANQGSEA. The CDR3 sequence is 12 residues long. Between the trimmed V and J ends, which lost 5 bases and 0 bases, there was a span of 7 bases. The CDR3 is CSVYSLNTEAFF. In DNA form, the CDR3 reads TGCAGCGTTTATTCATTGAACACTGAAGCTTTCTTT.

This clonotype was seen only a few times. V and J are TRBV7-2 and TRBJ1-2, with D perhaps TRBD1 (5 bases). The CDR3 loop spans 14 amino acids. Deletions cut 5 bases from V and 4 bases from J, with 14 bases between. CDR1 SGHTA and CDR2 FQGNSA come from the germline V gene. In nucleotides, the CDR3 is TGTGCCAGCAGCGCACGGGGAGGGGCCTATGGCTACACCTTC. This translates into CASSARGGAYGYTF.

This clonotype appeared a few times. V gene TRBV19 combines with J gene TRBJ2-3; TRBD2 matches at 12 bases. The J segment lost 1 base and the V segment lost 5 bases, leaving 10 bases of the junction unmatched. Germline V lookup: CDR1 LNHDA, CDR2 SQIVND (reference sequence). The CDR3 length is 18 residues. CDR3 in amino acids: CASSSYPASGGGTDTQYF. CDR3 DNA sequence: TGTGCCAGTAGTTCCTATCCCGCTAGCGGGGGGGGCACAGATACGCAGTATTTT.

This clonotype was observed a handful of times. The rearrangement joins TRBV12-3 or TRBV12-4 to TRBJ2-3; D perhaps matches TRBD2 (7 bases). This CDR3 contains 14 residues. With 3 bases removed from V and 4 bases from J, the gap between germline ends came to 11 bases. The CDR3 spells CASSFGGLPDTQYF. CDR3 nucleotide sequence: TGTGCCAGCAGTTTCGGGGGGCTTCCAGATACGCAGTATTTT.

This clonotype was seen a few times. The rearrangement joins TRBV7-2 to TRBJ2-7; D assignment may be TRBD1 or TRBD2 (5 bases each). The ends were cut back, 1 base at V and 4 bases at J, with 14 bases in the middle. From germline, CDR1 is SGHTA and CDR2 FQGNSA. This CDR3 comprises 15 residues. CDR3 sequence (DNA): TGTGCCAGCAGCTTAGAGGGTTCGGGGCTGTACGAGCAGTACTTC. Amino acids: CASSLEGSGLYEQYF.

The chain recombines TRBV10-3 with TRBJ1-5; the D is unclear. Trimming removed 2 bases at V and 5 bases at J, with 7 bases between. CDR1 is ENHRY and CDR2 is SYGVKD in the germline V gene. This CDR3 has 13 residues. As DNA, the CDR3 is TGTGCCATCAGTGAGGACCCAGATCAGCCCCAGCATTTT. Its protein is CAISEDPDQPQHF.

This clonotype was detected ten times or more. The chain links TRBV4-2 to TRBJ1-2; 9 bases line up with TRBD1. The ends lost 0 bases at V and 4 bases at J; junction bases unmatched: 3. From germline, CDR1 is LGHNA and CDR2 YNFKEQ. This CDR3 region has 15 residues. The CDR3 nucleotides read TGTGCCAGCAGCCAAGATAGGGGACAGGGCTATGGCTACACCTTC. Protein product: CASSQDRGQGYGYTF.

V is TRBV5-1 and J is TRBJ2-1; 12 bases fit TRBD1. Germline V gives CDR1 SGHRS, CDR2 YFSETQ. CDR3 length: 15 amino acids. V was clipped by 4 bases and J by 7 bases; unmatched bases: 6. CDR3 in amino acids: CASSAGQGAGNEQFF. The DNA for the CDR3 is TGCGCCAGCAGCGCGGGACAGGGGGCAGGGAATGAGCAGTTCTTC. Combining the CDR3 with reference TRBV5-1 and TRBJ2-1 gives the whole variable domain KAGVTQTPRYLIKTRGQQVTLSCSPISGHRSVSWYQQTPGQGLQFLFEYFSETQRNKGNFPGRFSGRQFSNSRSEMNVSTLELGDSALYLCASSAGQGAGNEQFFGPGTRLTVL.

The V and J genes are TRBV7-2 and TRBJ2-3, with D tentatively TRBD2 (6 bases). Germline V gene sequence: CDR1 SGHTA, CDR2 FQGNSA. V shed 2 bases and J shed 6 bases, with 15 bases lying between them. This CDR3 contains 15 residues. Written as DNA, the CDR3 is TGTGCCAGCAGCTTAAAGATCGGGGGAATGGATACGCAGTATTTT. Protein product: CASSLKIGGMDTQYF. Full variable domain (missing parts from reference TRBV7-2 and TRBJ2-3): GAGVSQSPSNKVTEKGKDVELRCDPISGHTALYWYRQSLGQGLEFLIYFQGNSAPDKSGLPSDRFSAERTGGSVSTLTIQRTQQEDSAVYLCASSLKIGGMDTQYFGPGTRLTVL.

This clonotype came up a few times. The CDR3 loop is CASSSTGQGAGYTF. The CDR3 DNA is TGTGCCAGCAGCTCGACGGGACAGGGGGCTGGCTACACCTTC. V usage is TRBV27 and J usage is TRBJ1-2, with 12 nucleotides matching TRBD1. The CDR3 sequence is 14 residues long. V lost 6 bases to trimming and J lost 7 bases; unmatched junction nucleotides: 6. Germline loops: CDR1 MNHEY, CDR2 SMNVEV (reference sequence).

This clonotype turned up a few times. This chain uses TRBV27 with TRBJ2-1; D is unclear. The CDR3 extends over 13 amino acids. Germline CDR1 MNHEY, CDR2 SMNVEV (reference sequence). V shed 4 bases and J shed 13 bases, with 17 bases lying between them. CDR3 coding DNA: TGTGCCAGCAGTTCTGGCTGGGCCTTGGGACAGTTCTTC. Its translation: CASSSGWALGQFF.

This rearrangement joins TRBV2 to TRBJ2-3; the D gene is possibly TRBD2 (5 bases). In germline, CDR1 is SNHLY, CDR2 FYNNEI. The length of the CDR3 is 16 residues. The V and J ends lost 7 bases and 2 bases respectively, with 19 bases between them. The DNA for the CDR3 is TGTGCCAGCAAATCCGGCCGGGCGAGGGCCACAGATACGCAGTATTTT. Encoded protein: CASKSGRARATDTQYF. Based on the CDR3 plus reference TRBV2 and TRBJ2-3, the full variable domain is EPEVTQTPSHQVTQMGQEVILRCVPISNHLYFYWYRQILGQKVEFLVSFYNNEISEKSEIFDDQFSVERPDGSNFTLKIRSTKLEDSAMYFCASKSGRARATDTQYFGPGTRLTVL.

This clonotype was recorded a few times. The chain carries TRBV7-8 and TRBJ1-4; D may be TRBD1 (5 bases). The CDR3 covers 15 residues. Trimming shortened V by 2 bases and J by 4 bases, and 11 bases separated the two germline ends. Per the germline V gene, CDR1 is SGHVS and CDR2 is FQNEAQ. CDR3 residues: CASSLFGGSNEKLFF. The CDR3 DNA follows: TGTGCCAGCAGCTTATTTGGGGGAAGTAATGAAAAACTGTTTTTT.

This clonotype was detected ten times or more. This sequence joins TRBV5-4 and TRBJ2-1, with 9 bases lining up with TRBD2. This CDR3 comprises 16 residues. Trimming took 4 bases from V and 8 from J; bases not matched to a gene: 13. Germline lookup yields CDR1 SGHNT and CDR2 YYREEE (reference sequence). The CDR3 region has the DNA TGTGCCAGCAGCACCGGAGCACTAGCGGGTGTCGATGAGCAGTTCTTC. Its translation is CASSTGALAGVDEQFF.

This sequence joins TRBV7-2 and TRBJ1-4; D ambiguous. V lost 1 base to trimming and J lost 0 bases, with 9 bases between them. Germline V gives CDR1 SGHTA, CDR2 FQGNSA. This CDR3 has 16 amino acids. The CDR3 reads CASSLGVIATNEKLFF. The CDR3 nucleotides are TGTGCCAGCAGCTTAGGGGTCATTGCAACTAATGAAAAACTGTTTTTT.

The chain links TRBV5-1 to TRBJ2-7, with TRBD1 as a possible D gene (5 bases). The CDR3 length is 14 residues. V lost 4 bases, J lost 6 bases, and 17 bases lay in between. Germline CDR1 and CDR2: SGHRS and YFSETQ. CDR3 coding DNA: TGCGCCAGCAGCATCGGTCCGACAGATCGCGAGCAGTACGTC. Amino acid sequence: CASSIGPTDREQYV.

This clonotype was seen a handful of times. The chain is built from TRBV5-4 and TRBJ2-7; D gene unclear. V dropped 4 bases and J dropped 1 base, with 3 bases sitting between them. Germline assignment: CDR1 SGHNT and CDR2 YYREEE (reference sequence). The CDR3 has 11 amino acids. In DNA, the CDR3 is TGTGCCAGCAGCAAATCCTACGAGCAGTACTTC. It specifies CASSKSYEQYF.

The genes are TRBV18 and TRBJ2-1, with a possible D match to TRBD2 (5 bases). The CDR3 is 15 residues long. The germline V gene has CDR1 KGHSH and CDR2 LQKENI. The V end lost 4 bases, the J end lost 3 bases, and 13 bases lay between the germline ends. CDR3 sequence reads: CASSQSGVLYNEQFF. The CDR3 DNA reads as TGTGCCAGCTCACAGTCCGGGGTCCTCTACAATGAGCAGTTCTTC.

This clonotype was recorded only once. The J gene is TRBJ1-6, the V gene TRBV4-2; D not certain. Germline assignment: CDR1 LGHNA and CDR2 YNFKEQ. CDR3 length equals 16 residues. The ends were cut back, 0 bases at V and 9 bases at J, with 15 bases in the middle. CDR3 region: CASSQEETAQASPLHF. In nucleotides, the CDR3 is TGTGCCAGCAGCCAAGAAGAAACCGCTCAGGCTTCACCCCTCCACTTT.

The chain is built from TRBV4-3 and TRBJ1-2; D not resolved. Germline V gives CDR1 LGHNA, CDR2 YSLEER. This CDR3 is 14 amino acids long. V shed 4 bases and J shed 5 bases, with 14 bases lying between them. The CDR3 region is CASSPVEAGYGYTF. CDR3 DNA sequence: TGCGCCAGCAGCCCCGTGGAGGCGGGATATGGCTACACCTTC.

This clonotype has ten or more counts. This chain links TRBV5-1 with TRBJ2-7, with D possibly TRBD1 on 5 matching bases. Germline V gives CDR1 SGHRS, CDR2 YFSETQ. V lost 3 bases, J lost 2 bases, and 18 bases lay in between. CDR3 length equals 16 residues. For the CDR3, the DNA is TGCGCCAGCAGCTCGCTGGAAACAGGACCACCCTACGAGCAGTACTTC. Translation gives CASSSLETGPPYEQYF.

This clonotype was counted only a few times. The rearrangement uses TRBV6-6 and TRBJ2-7, with D unclear. Germline loops: CDR1 MNHNY, CDR2 SVGAGI (reference sequence). V was clipped by 4 bases and J by 0 bases, with 7 bases between them. The CDR3 covers 13 residues. CDR3 loop: CASSSHSSYEQYV. DNA of the CDR3: TGTGCCAGCAGTTCACACAGCTCCTACGAGCAGTACGTC.

This clonotype was seen a few times. This sequence joins TRBV7-8 and TRBJ1-4, with D maybe TRBD1 (5 bases). CDR1 and CDR2 (germline): SGHVS, FQNEAQ. V dropped 1 base and J dropped 8 bases, with 17 bases sitting between them. This CDR3 has 16 residues. The CDR3 loop reads CASSLVRRGTGEKLFF. CDR3 bases: TGTGCCAGCAGCTTAGTGAGAAGAGGGACGGGGGAAAAACTGTTTTTT.

The rearrangement links TRBV6-2 or TRBV6-3 to TRBJ2-2; possibly TRBD1 for D (7 bases). CDR1 is MNHEY and CDR2 is SVGEGT in the germline V gene. The V end lost 1 base, the J end lost 5 bases, and 29 bases lay between the germline ends. CDR3 length: 21 amino acids. CDR3: CASSYFPGTVTLAGLTGELFF. The CDR3 DNA is TGTGCCAGCAGTTACTTCCCCGGGACAGTGACGCTGGCGGGGTTGACCGGGGAGCTGTTTTTT.

This clonotype showed up just a few times. The chain has TRBV6-2 or TRBV6-3 and TRBJ1-5; D is perhaps TRBD1 (6 bases). Trimming cost V 4 bases and J 3 bases, with 13 bases left between them. The germline CDR1 and CDR2 sequences are MNHEY and SVGEGT. The CDR3 has 15 residues. CDR3 sequence reads: CASSSDRIPNQPQHF. Written as DNA, the CDR3 is TGTGCCAGCAGTTCGGACAGAATCCCCAATCAGCCCCAGCATTTT.

This clonotype turned up a few times. The gene calls are TRBV4-1 and TRBJ2-7; D perhaps matches TRBD1 (5 bases). V lost 0 bases, J lost 4 bases, and 13 bases lay in between. Germline CDR1 reads MGHRA; CDR2 reads YSYEKL. The length of the CDR3 is 15 residues. CDR3 coding DNA: TGCGCCAGCAGCCAAGAAAGGGGCGGATTATACGAGCAGTACTTC. This gives the protein CASSQERGGLYEQYF.

This chain connects TRBV20-1 to TRBJ2-5; D uncertain. The germline V gene encodes CDR1 DFQATT and CDR2 SNEGSKA (reference sequence). The CDR3 totals 12 residues. The V end lost 4 bases, the J end lost 5 bases, and 11 bases lay between the germline ends. The DNA of the CDR3 is TGCAGTGCTATACCCTCGGAGGAGACCCAGTACTTC. This sequence encodes CSAIPSEETQYF.

This clonotype was counted a few times. The genes are TRBV4-3 and TRBJ2-6; no clear D. CDR3 length equals 15 residues. V was trimmed by 0 bases and J by 2 bases, leaving 5 bases between them. Germline assignment: CDR1 LGHNA and CDR2 YSLEER. The CDR3 DNA sequence: TGCGCCAGCAGCCAAGATGGGGCTGGGGCCAACGTCCTGACTTTC. Protein product: CASSQDGAGANVLTF.